Sequencing of this TCR beta chain was carried out in a study of T-cell memory formation after mild COVID-19. Overall study results and limits: What remained unconfirmed was the SARS-CoV-2 specificity of second-wave clones peaking on day 37. A subset of responding clones appeared in pre-infection memory, suggesting cross-reactive memory joined. Later expanders leaned CD4+, whereas clones that contracted between day 15 and 85 were balanced CD4/CD8.

Germline-derived CDR1 and CDR2 are MNHEY and SMNVEV (reference sequence). V was shortened by 5 bases and J by 4 bases, with 14 bases between the two germline ends. The CDR3 extends over 14 amino acids. A note on this clonotype: Its matching antigen is unknown.

5'RACE primed at constant segments yielded TCR alpha and TCR beta cDNA libraries bearing sample barcodes and UMIs. Via MiXCR, TCRdb re-called the 5' RACE reads, giving one row per CDR3 protein. This repertoire shows 470,000 or so distinct CDR3 sequences, 20% found once; its top ten account for around 8%. The TCR was taken from an adult woman who had mild COVID-19 (a few samples of this study predate the infection). Cell type and time point are not known. Sequencing input: PBMCs or a T cell subset sorted from them (not recorded which). The rearrangement uses TRBV27 and TRBJ1-1; D possibly corresponds to TRBD1 (6 bases). This CDR3 is CASSPPLGATEAFF. The CDR3 DNA reads as TGTGCCAGCAGTCCTCCCCTGGGGGCCACTGAAGCTTTCTTT.